This T cell receptor (beta chain) is drawn from a study of blood T cell repertoires in COVID-19. Repertoires were generated with immunoSEQ multiplex PCR, while TCRdb's copy carries only in-frame clones and drops some. There are about 150,000 clones in the sample; roughly 90% occur only once, and about 3.9% lies in the top ten. CDR3 length equals 18 residues. The junction had 11 bases not matched to a gene; V was cut back by 6 bases and J by 0 bases. Per germline, CDR1 MDHEN and CDR2 SYDVKM. Sequenced: peripheral blood. The origin of this receptor is a woman in her 70s with acute or convalescent COVID-19. The J gene is TRBJ2-4, the V gene TRBV28, with 10 bases matching TRBD1. As DNA, the CDR3 is TGTGCCAGCAGACGGACAGGGGGAGGACGACTAGCCAAAAACATTCAGTACTTC. It codes for CASRRTGGGRLAKNIQYF.